This T cell receptor (beta chain) was profiled in a study of naive and memory T cell subsets. Whole-study findings and limits: Over 90% of naive TCR sequences appeared only once, unlike memory subsets. Naive and memory subsets had different power law exponents for TCR abundance. A few larger clonotypes appeared in naive repertoires, especially CD8, possibly memory cells re-expressing CD45RA.

This clonotype was counted a few times. What it recognizes is unknown. Two oligonucleotides, mixed equimolar, formed the beta constant-region primer covering TRBC1 and TRBC2. Ligated cDNA was amplified by four rounds of PCR with nested alpha and beta constant-region primers and SP2. TCRdb used MiXCR to reprocess the UMI-ligation and nested PCR reads, holding one entry per CDR3 protein. In the table there are around 140,000 distinct CDR3 sequences, about 20% of which are singletons. Germline loops: CDR1 MNHNS, CDR2 SASEGT. The CDR3 loop spans 18 amino acids. The V gene end was trimmed by 1 base and the J gene end by 6 bases; junction bases not matched to a gene: 12.

The specimen sequenced was naive CD8+ T cells from blood. This clonotype was obtained from a human donor in good health. The chain has TRBV6-1 and TRBJ2-3, with TRBD2 identical over 11 bases. CDR3 in amino acids: CASSEGLTSGRDRDTQYF. The CDR3 region has the DNA TGTGCCAGCAGTGAAGGGTTAACTAGCGGGAGAGATCGGGATACGCAGTATTTT.